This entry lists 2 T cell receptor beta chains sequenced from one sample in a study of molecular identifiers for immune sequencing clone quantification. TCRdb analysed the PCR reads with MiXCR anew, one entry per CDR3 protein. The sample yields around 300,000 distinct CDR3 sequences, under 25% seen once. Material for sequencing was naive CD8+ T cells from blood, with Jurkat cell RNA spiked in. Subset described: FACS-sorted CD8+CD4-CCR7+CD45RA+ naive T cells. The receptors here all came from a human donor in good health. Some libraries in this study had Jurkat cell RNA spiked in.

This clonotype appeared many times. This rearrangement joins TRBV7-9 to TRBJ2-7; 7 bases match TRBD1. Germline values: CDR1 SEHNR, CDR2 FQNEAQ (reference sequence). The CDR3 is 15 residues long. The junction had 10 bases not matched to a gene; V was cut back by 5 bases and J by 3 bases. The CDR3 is CASSQGTDYIYEQYF. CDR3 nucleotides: TGTGCCAGCAGCCAGGGGACAGACTACATCTACGAGCAGTACTTC. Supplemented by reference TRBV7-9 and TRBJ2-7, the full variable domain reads DTGVSQNPRHKITKRGQNVTFRCDPISEHNRLYWYRQTLGQGPEFLTYFQNEAQLEKSRLLSDRFSAERPKGSFSTLEIQRTEQGDSAMYLCASSQGTDYIYEQYFGPGTRLTVT.

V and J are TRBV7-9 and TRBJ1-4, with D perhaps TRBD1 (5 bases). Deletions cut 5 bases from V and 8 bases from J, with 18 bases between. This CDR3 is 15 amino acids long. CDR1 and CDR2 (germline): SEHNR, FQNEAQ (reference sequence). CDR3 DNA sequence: TGTGCCAGCAGCCCAGACAGAGGAATAAAAGAAAAACTGTTTTTT. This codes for CASSPDRGIKEKLFF.